This T cell receptor (beta chain) was recorded in a study of T cell repertoires in cytomegalovirus infection. Study-wide context: Indications came from public TCR beta signatures; they pointed to CMV infection and to a matching HLA type.

About this clonotype: Its matching antigen is unknown.

Each CDR3 protein is one row after TCRdb ran MiXCR on the reads. The sample records hundreds of thousands of distinct CDR3 sequences, approximately 32% being singletons. This receptor was obtained from a human donor in good health (CMV status not recorded). Some clones in this sample may be carry-over from other donors' samples. Here the sequenced sample was cultured CD8+ T cells from PBMCs, taken from culture after CMV antigen stimulation.

The CDR3 is CASSLESDSLGNQPQHF. In DNA, the CDR3 is TGTGCCAGCAGCTTAGAGTCCGACTCATTGGGCAATCAGCCCCAGCATTTT. The chain recombines TRBV7-9 with TRBJ1-5; D ambiguous. CDR3 length: 17 amino acids. Germline CDR1 SEHNR, CDR2 FQNEAQ (reference sequence). V dropped 1 base and J dropped 2 bases, with 15 bases sitting between them.